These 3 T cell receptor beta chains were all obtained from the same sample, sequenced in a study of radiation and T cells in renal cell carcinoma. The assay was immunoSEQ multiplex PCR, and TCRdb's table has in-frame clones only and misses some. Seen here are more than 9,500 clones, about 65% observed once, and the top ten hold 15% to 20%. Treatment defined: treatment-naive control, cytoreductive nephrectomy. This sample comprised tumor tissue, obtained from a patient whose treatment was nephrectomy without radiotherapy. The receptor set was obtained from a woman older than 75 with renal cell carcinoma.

CDR3: CASSSGQGASYNEQFF. The CDR3, as DNA: TGTGCCAGCAGTTCCGGACAGGGGGCAAGCTACAATGAGCAGTTCTTC. The rearrangement joins TRBV7-6 to TRBJ2-1; 11 nucleotides match TRBD1. The CDR3 runs to 16 residues. V lost 6 bases and J lost 3; bases outside the gene matches: 7. In germline, CDR1 is SGHVS, CDR2 FNYEAQ.

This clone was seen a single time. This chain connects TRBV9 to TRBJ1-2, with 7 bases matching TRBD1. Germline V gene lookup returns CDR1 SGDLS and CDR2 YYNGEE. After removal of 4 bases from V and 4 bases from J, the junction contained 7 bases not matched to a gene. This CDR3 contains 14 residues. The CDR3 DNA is TGTGCCAGCAGCCCCTGGACAGGAGCCTATGGCTACACCTTC. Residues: CASSPWTGAYGYTF.

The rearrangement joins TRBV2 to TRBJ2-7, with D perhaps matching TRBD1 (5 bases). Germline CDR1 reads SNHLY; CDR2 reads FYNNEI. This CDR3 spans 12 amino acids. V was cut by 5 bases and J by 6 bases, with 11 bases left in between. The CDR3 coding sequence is TGTGCCAGCAGTCCATGGGGCATCGAGCAGTACTTC. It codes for CASSPWGIEQYF.